This T cell receptor (beta chain) was profiled in a study of T cells in Graves' hyperthyroidism and ophthalmopathy. Findings and limits, study-wide: Most expanded thyroid clonotypes above 0.001 recurred in blood.

This clonotype has a handful of counts. The antigen is not known. Hyperthyroidism, newly diagnosed and lasting under 2 months, affected patients aged 18 to 65. PBMCs were obtained from about 9 ml fresh peripheral blood. Researchers amplified the TCR beta CDR3 regions from RNA transcripts. The primer set for the first-round RT-PCR of the TCR CDR3 was HTBI. TCRdb reprocessed the multiplex PCR reads via MiXCR and lists one record per CDR3 protein. Of approximately 530,000 distinct CDR3 sequences listed, over 15% are singletons. Sequencing was carried out using blood. The receptor's source is a young woman with Graves' hyperthyroidism.

The DNA of the CDR3 is TGTGCCAGCAACCCCAGGGACAGATACACAGATACGCAGTATTTT. This codes for CASNPRDRYTDTQYF. The V gene is TRBV7-3, the J gene TRBJ2-3; TRBD1 aligns across 7 bases. The CDR3 has 15 amino acids. Germline V CDR1 and CDR2: SGHTA, FQGTGA. After removal of 7 bases from V and 2 bases from J, the junction contained 9 bases not matched to a gene.